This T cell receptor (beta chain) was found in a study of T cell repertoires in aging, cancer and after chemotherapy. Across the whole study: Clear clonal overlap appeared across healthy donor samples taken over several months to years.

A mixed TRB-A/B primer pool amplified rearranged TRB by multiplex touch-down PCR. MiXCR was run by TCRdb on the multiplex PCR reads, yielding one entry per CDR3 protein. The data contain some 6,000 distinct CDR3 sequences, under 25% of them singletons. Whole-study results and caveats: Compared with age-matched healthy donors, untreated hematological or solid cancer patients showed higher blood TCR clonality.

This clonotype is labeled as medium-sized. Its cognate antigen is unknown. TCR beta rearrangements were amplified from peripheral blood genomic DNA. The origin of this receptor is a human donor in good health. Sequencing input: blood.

The CDR3 DNA is TGTGCCAGCAGTTTTTTGCTAGCGGGAGGGTACAATGAGCAGTTCTTC. It is translated as CASSFLLAGGYNEQFF. The chain joins TRBV12-3 or TRBV12-4 to TRBJ2-1, with 12 positions matching TRBD2. This CDR3 spans 16 amino acids. The junction had 4 bases not matched to a gene; V was cut back by 3 bases and J by 4 bases.